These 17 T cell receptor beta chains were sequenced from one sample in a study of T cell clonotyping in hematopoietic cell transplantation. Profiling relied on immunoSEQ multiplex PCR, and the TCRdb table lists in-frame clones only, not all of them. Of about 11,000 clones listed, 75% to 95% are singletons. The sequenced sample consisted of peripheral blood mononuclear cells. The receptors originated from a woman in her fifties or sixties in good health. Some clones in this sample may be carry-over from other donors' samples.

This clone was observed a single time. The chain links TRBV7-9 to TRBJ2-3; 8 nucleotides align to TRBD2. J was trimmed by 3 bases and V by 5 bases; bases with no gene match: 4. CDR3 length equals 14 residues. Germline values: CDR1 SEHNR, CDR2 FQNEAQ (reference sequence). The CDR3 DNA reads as TGTGCCAGCAGCCGAGCGGGGGTAACAGATACGCAGTATTTT. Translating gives CASSRAGVTDTQYF.

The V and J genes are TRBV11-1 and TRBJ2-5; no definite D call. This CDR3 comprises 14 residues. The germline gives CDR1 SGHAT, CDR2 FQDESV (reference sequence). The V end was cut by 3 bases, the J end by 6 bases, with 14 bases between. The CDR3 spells CASSFQTAGQTQYF. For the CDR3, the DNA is TGTGCCAGCAGCTTTCAAACCGCTGGACAGACCCAGTACTTC.

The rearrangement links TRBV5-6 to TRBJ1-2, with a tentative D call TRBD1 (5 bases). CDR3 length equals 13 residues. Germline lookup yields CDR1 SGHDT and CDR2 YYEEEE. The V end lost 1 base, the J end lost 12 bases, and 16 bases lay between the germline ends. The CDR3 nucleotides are TGTGCCAGCAGCTTGAGGAGCGTCGAGGGGAACACCTTC. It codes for CASSLRSVEGNTF.

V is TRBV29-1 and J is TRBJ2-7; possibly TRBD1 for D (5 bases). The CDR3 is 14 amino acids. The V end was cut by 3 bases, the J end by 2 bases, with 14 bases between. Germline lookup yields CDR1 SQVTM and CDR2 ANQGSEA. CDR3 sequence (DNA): TGCAGCGTTGAGGAGCAGGGTGGGACCTACGAGCAGTACTTC. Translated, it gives CSVEEQGGTYEQYF.

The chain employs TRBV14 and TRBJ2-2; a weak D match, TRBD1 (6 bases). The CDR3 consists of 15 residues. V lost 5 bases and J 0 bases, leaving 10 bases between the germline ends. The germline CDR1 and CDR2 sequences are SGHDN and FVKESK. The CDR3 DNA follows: TGTGCCAGCAGCTTCCGGACAGCGAACACCGGGGAGCTGTTTTTT. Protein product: CASSFRTANTGELFF.

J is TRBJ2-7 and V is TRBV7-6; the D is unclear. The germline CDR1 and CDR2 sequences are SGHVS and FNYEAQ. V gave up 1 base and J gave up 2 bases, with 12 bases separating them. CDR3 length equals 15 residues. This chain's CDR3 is CASSLDLVPTYEQYF. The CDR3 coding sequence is TGTGCCAGCAGCTTAGATTTAGTTCCGACCTACGAGCAGTACTTC.

CDR3 sequence (DNA): TGTGCCAGCAGTCGCCAGGGGGAGACCCAGTACTTC. Its protein is CASSRQGETQYF. The chain combines TRBV11-2 with TRBJ2-5, with D perhaps TRBD1 (6 bases). Germline loops: CDR1 SGHAT, CDR2 FQNNGV. The V end was cut by 6 bases, the J end by 5 bases, with 10 bases between. The CDR3 loop spans 12 amino acids.

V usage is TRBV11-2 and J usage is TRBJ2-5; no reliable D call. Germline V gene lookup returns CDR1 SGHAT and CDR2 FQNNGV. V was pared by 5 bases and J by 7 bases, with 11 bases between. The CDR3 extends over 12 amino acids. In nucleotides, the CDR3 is TGTGCCAGCAGCCGTGTACGGCCGACCCAGTACTTC. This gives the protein CASSRVRPTQYF.

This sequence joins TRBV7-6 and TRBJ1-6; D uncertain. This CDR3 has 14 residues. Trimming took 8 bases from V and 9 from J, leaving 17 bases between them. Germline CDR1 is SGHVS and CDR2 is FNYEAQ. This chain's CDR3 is CASSWRRERSPLHF. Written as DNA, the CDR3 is TGTGCCAGCTCCTGGAGGAGGGAACGTTCACCCCTCCACTTT.

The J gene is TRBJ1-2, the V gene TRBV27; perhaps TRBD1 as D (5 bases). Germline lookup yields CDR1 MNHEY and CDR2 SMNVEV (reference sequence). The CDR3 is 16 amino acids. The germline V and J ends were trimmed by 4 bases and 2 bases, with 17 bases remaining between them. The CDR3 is CASSSIPPTANYGYTF. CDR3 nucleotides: TGTGCCAGCAGTTCTATACCCCCGACAGCAAACTATGGCTACACCTTC.

CDR3 bases: TGTGCCAGCAGCTTGGCAGGGTTGAACTACGAGCAGTACTTC. Translation gives CASSLAGLNYEQYF. The chain joins TRBV7-9 to TRBJ2-7; the D gene is possibly TRBD1 (5 bases). This CDR3 has 14 residues. V lost 3 bases to trimming and J lost 3 bases, with 12 bases between them. The V gene's germline CDR1 is SEHNR and CDR2 FQNEAQ (reference sequence). The full variable domain, with the rest looked up from reference TRBV7-9 and TRBJ2-7, is DTGVSQNPRHKITKRGQNVTFRCDPISEHNRLYWYRQTLGQGPEFLTYFQNEAQLEKSRLLSDRFSAERPKGSFSTLEIQRTEQGDSAMYLCASSLAGLNYEQYFGPGTRLTVT.

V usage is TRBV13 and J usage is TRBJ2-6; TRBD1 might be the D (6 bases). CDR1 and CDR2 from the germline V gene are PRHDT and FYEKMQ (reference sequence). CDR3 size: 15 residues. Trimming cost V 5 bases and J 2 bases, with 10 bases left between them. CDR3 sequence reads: CASSINRAGANVLTF. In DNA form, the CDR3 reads TGTGCCAGCAGCATCAACAGGGCTGGGGCCAACGTCCTGACTTTC.

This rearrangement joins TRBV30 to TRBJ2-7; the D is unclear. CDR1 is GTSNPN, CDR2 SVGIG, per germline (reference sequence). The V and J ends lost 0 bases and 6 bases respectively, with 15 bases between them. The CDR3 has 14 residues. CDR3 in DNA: TGTGCCTGGAGTGTAATGAGGCCCGCTCTCGAGCAGTACTTC. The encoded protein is CAWSVMRPALEQYF.

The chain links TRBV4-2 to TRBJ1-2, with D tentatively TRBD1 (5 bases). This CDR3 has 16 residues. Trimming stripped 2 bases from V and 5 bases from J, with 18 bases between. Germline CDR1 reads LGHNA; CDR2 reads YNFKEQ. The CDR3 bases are TGTGCCAGCAGCCAAATCGGAGGGGTCCAAGATTATGGCTACACCTTC. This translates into CASSQIGGVQDYGYTF.

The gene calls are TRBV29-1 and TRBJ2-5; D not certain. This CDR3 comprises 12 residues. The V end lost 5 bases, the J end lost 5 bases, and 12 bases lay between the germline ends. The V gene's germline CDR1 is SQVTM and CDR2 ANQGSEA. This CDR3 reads CSVQGVGETQYF. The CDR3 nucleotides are TGCAGCGTTCAAGGAGTAGGTGAGACCCAGTACTTC.

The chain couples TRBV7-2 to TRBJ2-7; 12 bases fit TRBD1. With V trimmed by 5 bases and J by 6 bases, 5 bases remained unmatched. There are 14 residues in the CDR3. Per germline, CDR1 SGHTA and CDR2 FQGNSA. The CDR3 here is CASSQRDRGREQYF. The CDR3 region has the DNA TGTGCCAGCAGCCAGAGGGACAGGGGGCGCGAGCAGTACTTC.

For the CDR3, the DNA is TGTGCCAGCAGTGTCGCCCGGAACAATGAGCAGTTCTTC. The encoded protein is CASSVARNNEQFF. The chain couples TRBV6-4 to TRBJ2-1, with D unresolved. Germline V gene sequence: CDR1 MRHNA, CDR2 SNTAGT. This CDR3 is built from 13 residues. The germline V and J ends were trimmed by 4 bases and 5 bases, with 9 bases remaining between them.